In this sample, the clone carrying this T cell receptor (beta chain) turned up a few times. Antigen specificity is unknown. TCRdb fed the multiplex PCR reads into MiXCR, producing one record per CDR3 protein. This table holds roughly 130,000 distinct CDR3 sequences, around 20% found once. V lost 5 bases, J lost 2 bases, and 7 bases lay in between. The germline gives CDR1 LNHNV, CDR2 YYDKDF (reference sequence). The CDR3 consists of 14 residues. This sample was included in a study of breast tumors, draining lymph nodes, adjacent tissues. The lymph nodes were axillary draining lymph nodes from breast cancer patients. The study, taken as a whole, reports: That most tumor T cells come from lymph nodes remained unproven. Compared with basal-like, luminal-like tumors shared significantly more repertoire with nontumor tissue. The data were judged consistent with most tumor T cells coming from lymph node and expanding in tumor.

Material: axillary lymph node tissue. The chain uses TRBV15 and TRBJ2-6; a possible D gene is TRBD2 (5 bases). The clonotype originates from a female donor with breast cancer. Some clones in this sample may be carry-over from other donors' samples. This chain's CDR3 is CATSREAGANVLTF. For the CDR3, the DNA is TGTGCCACCAGCCGGGAAGCTGGGGCCAACGTCCTGACTTTC. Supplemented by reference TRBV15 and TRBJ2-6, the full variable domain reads DAMVIQNPRYQVTQFGKPVTLSCSQTLNHNVMYWYQQKSSQAPKLLFHYYDKDFNNEADTPDNFQSRRPNTSFCFLDIRSPGLGDTAMYLCATSREAGANVLTFGAGSRLTVL.